Each of the 18 T cell receptor beta chains below was sequenced from the same sample in a study of vaccination and CD4 T cells after COVID-19. Their specific antigens are unknown. With the Oncomine TCR Beta short-read assay, DNA from cultured CD4+ T cells was sequenced. TCRdb analysed the PCR reads with MiXCR anew, one entry per CDR3 protein. The table has 16,000 or so distinct CDR3 sequences, roughly two fifths seen once. Stated time point: late sampling 161 to 241 days after vaccination in three convalescent patients. Treatment of the sample: roughly 10-day PBMC culture with coronavirus spike peptide pools or control peptides (ViraFEST assay). The input for sequencing was CD4+ T cells from blood, cultured in vitro, taken about 7 months after SARS-CoV-2 vaccination. The receptors here all came from a human donor who had recovered from COVID-19.

The chain couples TRBV2 to TRBJ1-1; D is perhaps TRBD1 (6 bases). Trimming shortened V by 7 bases and J by 1 base, and 13 bases separated the two germline ends. CDR1 and CDR2 (germline): SNHLY, FYNNEI. The CDR3 sequence is 14 residues long. The CDR3 coding sequence is TGTGCCAGCACGGGGGCGTCCGGGAACACTGAAGCTTTCTTT. It translates to CASTGASGNTEAFF.

This clonotype was observed a few times. The chain carries TRBV20-1 and TRBJ2-5; either TRBD1 or TRBD2 may fit D (6 bases each). This CDR3 region has 13 residues. From germline, CDR1 is DFQATT and CDR2 SNEGSKA (reference sequence). Trimming pared 8 bases from V and 4 bases from J, leaving 17 bases between. In DNA form, the CDR3 reads TGCAGTTCAATGGGGGGCGGCCGAGAGACCCAGTACTTC. It is translated as CSSMGGGRETQYF.

V is TRBV19 and J is TRBJ2-2; 7 positions agree with TRBD2. This CDR3 is 13 amino acids long. V gave up 10 bases and J gave up 3 bases; unmatched junction bases: 5. Per germline, CDR1 LNHDA and CDR2 SQIVND (reference sequence). CDR3 nucleotides: TGTGCCAATGGGGGAGGGGACACCGGGGAGCTGTTTTTT. Protein: CANGGGDTGELFF.

This clonotype was counted between two and nine times. The V call is TRBV7-9, the J call TRBJ2-7; the D gene is possibly TRBD2 (6 bases). This CDR3 is 15 amino acids long. V lost 5 bases and J lost 6, with 20 bases in between. Germline V gene sequence: CDR1 SEHNR, CDR2 FQNEAQ (reference sequence). The CDR3 nucleotides are TGTGCCAGCAGCGAGGGGACTCGATCCTTACGCGAGCAGTACTTC. Encoded protein: CASSEGTRSLREQYF.

Only a few counts were recorded for this clonotype. Just one base apart from a much larger clone, this may be a read error. The V and J genes are TRBV10-3 and TRBJ1-1, with 7 bases fitting TRBD1. This CDR3 region has 15 residues. The germline gives CDR1 ENHRY, CDR2 SYGVKD. Trimming cost V 4 bases and J 4 bases; bases outside gene matches: 9. The CDR3, as DNA: TGTGCCATCAGTGCGACGACAGGGTTGAGCACTGAAGCTTTCTTT. Its translation: CAISATTGLSTEAFF.

The chain has TRBV7-2 and TRBJ2-6, with a tentative D call TRBD2 (6 bases). V lost 1 base, J lost 0 bases, and 10 bases lay in between. This CDR3 spans 17 amino acids. Germline V gene lookup returns CDR1 SGHTA and CDR2 FQGNSA. The chain's CDR3 is CASSLVAGSSGANVLTF. The CDR3 nucleotides are TGTGCCAGCAGCTTAGTGGCGGGGTCCTCTGGGGCCAACGTCCTGACTTTC.

This clonotype was counted only a few times. The chain employs TRBV24-1 and TRBJ1-1, with D possibly TRBD1 on 5 matching bases. The V gene's germline CDR1 is KGHDR and CDR2 SFDVKD. The CDR3 runs 15 residues. Trimming took off 7 bases at V and 1 base at J, with 15 bases between the two ends. CDR3 loop: CATRAGLWGNTEAFF. The CDR3 DNA reads as TGTGCCACCAGAGCGGGACTGTGGGGGAACACTGAAGCTTTCTTT.

This clonotype turned up a few times. V is TRBV11-3 and J is TRBJ1-1; D not resolved. Germline assignment: CDR1 SGHNT and CDR2 YENEEA. V was trimmed by 7 bases and J by 4 bases, leaving 13 bases between them. The CDR3 has 13 residues. CDR3 bases: TGTGCCAGCAACCTCGGGGTTGGCACTGAAGCTTTCTTT. This sequence encodes CASNLGVGTEAFF.

J is TRBJ1-1 and V is TRBV6-5, with D perhaps TRBD1 (5 bases). The CDR3 has 13 residues. Trimming took off 2 bases at V and 1 base at J, with 5 bases between the two ends. The germline CDR1 and CDR2 sequences are MNHEY and SVGAGI. The CDR3 DNA follows: TGTGCCAGCAGTTACGACAGGAACACTGAAGCTTTCTTT. This gives the protein CASSYDRNTEAFF.

This chain uses TRBV7-2 with TRBJ2-5; D possibly corresponds to TRBD1 (7 bases). The CDR3 contains 16 residues. The V end was cut by 4 bases, the J end by 4 bases, with 19 bases between. Germline lookup yields CDR1 SGHTA and CDR2 FQGNSA. In nucleotides, the CDR3 is TGTGCCAGCAGCTCACGACAGGGAGGCTTGGTAGAGACCCAGTACTTC. As protein: CASSSRQGGLVETQYF.

J is TRBJ2-2 and V is TRBV20-1; D uncertain. Germline CDR1 and CDR2: DFQATT and SNEGSKA (reference sequence). V was cut by 5 bases and J by 0 bases, with 7 bases left in between. This CDR3 is built from 13 residues. The CDR3 reads CSAFKTNTGELFF. CDR3 DNA: TGCAGTGCTTTTAAAACGAACACCGGGGAGCTGTTTTTT.

The chain links TRBV7-2 to TRBJ1-5, with a weak D call TRBD1 (5 bases). Trimming removed 0 bases at V and 10 bases at J, with 7 bases between. CDR3 size: 12 residues. CDR1 is SGHTA and CDR2 is FQGNSA in the germline V gene. The CDR3 region has the DNA TGTGCCAGCAGCTTAGCCGGGGGACCCCAGCATTTT. This translates into CASSLAGGPQHF.

The chain uses TRBV19 and TRBJ1-5; D is unresolved. Germline V lookup: CDR1 LNHDA, CDR2 SQIVND (reference sequence). This CDR3 comprises 14 residues. Trimming took 3 bases from V and 7 from J, leaving 13 bases between them. CDR3 in DNA: TGTGCCAGTAGTATTTACTCAGGCGAGCAGCCCCAGCATTTT. Amino acid sequence: CASSIYSGEQPQHF.

This clonotype was detected only a few times. The genes are TRBV27 and TRBJ1-2; D ambiguous. Trimming shortened V by 0 bases and J by 3 bases, and 17 bases separated the two germline ends. Germline loops: CDR1 MNHEY, CDR2 SMNVEV (reference sequence). The CDR3 is made up of 17 amino acids. CDR3 DNA: TGTGCCAGCAGTTTATCGGTTTGGGCAGCGAGAGACTATGGCTACACCTTC. Translating gives CASSLSVWAARDYGYTF.

The chain employs TRBV20-1 and TRBJ1-2, with TRBD1 identical over 7 bases. CDR1 DFQATT and CDR2 SNEGSKA come from the germline V gene (reference sequence). The J segment lost 4 bases and the V segment lost 6 bases, leaving 8 bases of the junction unmatched. The CDR3 is 13 amino acids. Written as DNA, the CDR3 is TGCAGTGCCCCCAGGGGGGTAGGCTATGGCTACACCTTC. Encoded protein: CSAPRGVGYGYTF.

The rearrangement joins TRBV6-2 or TRBV6-3 to TRBJ2-7; TRBD1 is a possible D gene (6 bases). This CDR3 spans 15 amino acids. V was trimmed by 5 bases and J by 0 bases, leaving 14 bases between them. The germline V gene encodes CDR1 MNHEY and CDR2 SVGEGT. The CDR3 loop is CASSTWDTDSYEQYF. The CDR3 DNA reads TGTGCCAGCAGTACTTGGGACACTGACTCCTACGAGCAGTACTTC.

The chain joins TRBV6-1 to TRBJ1-2; possibly TRBD1 for D (6 bases). Germline V CDR1 and CDR2: MNHNS, SASEGT. The CDR3 runs 13 residues. The CDR3 DNA is TGTGGCTCATCCGGGCAGGGGCCCCATGGCTACACCTTC. Protein: CGSSGQGPHGYTF.

This clonotype has only a few counts. The chain employs TRBV20-1 and TRBJ1-2; D uncertain. The germline CDR1 and CDR2 sequences are DFQATT and SNEGSKA (reference sequence). The CDR3 covers 12 residues. V dropped 5 bases and J dropped 8 bases, with 15 bases sitting between them. The CDR3 nucleotides read TGCAGTGCTTTGGACCTGGGCCACGGCTACACCTTC. This encodes CSALDLGHGYTF.